Presented here are 29 T cell receptor beta chains from one specimen sequenced in a study of shared T cell receptors in the human thymus. The assay was immunoSEQ multiplex PCR, and TCRdb's table has in-frame clones only and misses some. The sample has more than 550,000 clones, more than 70% seen once. The same data also contributed to another study, on human thymus T cells.

Sequenced material: thymocytes. All receptors derive from a boy less than two years old with a congenital heart defect.

The genes are TRBV10-2 and TRBJ2-5; D possibly corresponds to TRBD2 (6 bases). V gave up 8 bases and J gave up 5 bases, with 21 bases separating them. This CDR3 is 15 amino acids long. Germline V CDR1 and CDR2: WSHSY, SAAADI. The CDR3 DNA reads TGCGCCAGCCGTTGGAGGGACGGGGTGGGGGAGACCCAGTACTTC. Amino acids: CASRWRDGVGETQYF.

The J gene is TRBJ1-1, the V gene TRBV14; TRBD1 agrees at 7 bases. This CDR3 region has 22 residues. In germline, CDR1 is SGHDN, CDR2 FVKESK. V lost 0 bases and J lost 1; bases outside the gene matches: 23. The CDR3 reads CASSQDGGTLFSPGQKNTEAFF. CDR3 nucleotide sequence: TGTGCCAGCAGCCAAGATGGAGGGACCCTCTTTTCTCCGGGACAGAAGAACACTGAAGCTTTCTTT.

This chain uses TRBV5-6 with TRBJ2-4, with D uncertain. Germline CDR1 reads SGHDT; CDR2 reads YYEEEE. The CDR3 runs to 15 residues. Deletions cut 2 bases from V and 0 bases from J, with 9 bases between. CDR3 loop: CASSFVTLAKNIQYF. The CDR3 region has the DNA TGTGCCAGCAGCTTTGTAACATTAGCCAAAAACATTCAGTACTTC.

J is TRBJ2-3 and V is TRBV7-2; D might be TRBD2 (6 bases). Deletions cut 4 bases from V and 2 bases from J, with 10 bases between. CDR1 and CDR2 from the germline V gene are SGHTA and FQGNSA. This CDR3 is 14 amino acids long. Here the CDR3 reads CASSSGTYTDTQYF. The CDR3 bases are TGTGCCAGCAGCTCCGGGACTTACACAGATACGCAGTATTTT.

The V gene is TRBV7-9, the J gene TRBJ2-1; TRBD2 matches at 10 bases. Per the germline V gene, CDR1 is SEHNR and CDR2 is FQNEAQ (reference sequence). The CDR3 is 18 residues long. V was clipped by 9 bases and J by 1 base; unmatched bases: 15. The CDR3 loop reads CASSDSGRPLWSYNEQFF. The CDR3 nucleotides read TGTGCCAGTAGTGATAGCGGGAGGCCCCTTTGGTCCTACAATGAGCAGTTCTTC.

The rearrangement links TRBV6-5 to TRBJ1-2; the D is unclear. From germline, CDR1 is MNHEY and CDR2 SVGAGI. The ends were cut back, 2 bases at V and 3 bases at J, with 7 bases in the middle. The CDR3 loop spans 13 amino acids. In DNA, the CDR3 is TGTGCCAGCAGTTACGGGGAGGACTATGGCTACACCTTC. This encodes CASSYGEDYGYTF.

This chain connects TRBV5-1 to TRBJ2-1; tentative D call: TRBD2 (6 bases). Deletions cut 0 bases from V and 4 bases from J, with 11 bases between. The CDR3 totals 15 residues. Germline CDR1 and CDR2: SGHRS and YFSETQ. CDR3 sequence: CASSLGDSIYNEQFF. The CDR3 coding sequence is TGCGCCAGCAGCTTGGGGGACTCTATTTACAATGAGCAGTTCTTC.

The chain employs TRBV7-9 and TRBJ2-3, with D unclear. V lost 5 bases and J 3 bases, leaving 9 bases between the germline ends. CDR1 SEHNR and CDR2 FQNEAQ come from the germline V gene (reference sequence). The CDR3 totals 13 residues. The CDR3 DNA reads as TGTGCCAGCAGCCCACTTGCAACAGATACGCAGTATTTT. This encodes CASSPLATDTQYF. The complete variable domain, with remaining parts taken from reference TRBV7-9 and TRBJ2-3, reads DTGVSQNPRHKITKRGQNVTFRCDPISEHNRLYWYRQTLGQGPEFLTYFQNEAQLEKSRLLSDRFSAERPKGSFSTLEIQRTEQGDSAMYLCASSPLATDTQYFGPGTRLTVL.

V is TRBV11-2 and J is TRBJ2-4; D is perhaps TRBD1 (5 bases). V was clipped by 4 bases and J by 4 bases, with 14 bases between them. CDR1 is SGHAT, CDR2 FQNNGV, per germline. The CDR3 is made up of 15 amino acids. CDR3 bases: TGTGCCAGCAGCTACCTCAGGGATGGGAAAAACATTCAGTACTTC. It encodes CASSYLRDGKNIQYF. Looking up the rest from reference TRBV11-2 and TRBJ2-4 gives the full variable domain: EAGVAQSPRYKIIEKRQSVAFWCNPISGHATLYWYQQILGQGPKLLIQFQNNGVVDDSQLPKDRFSAERLKGVDSTLKIQPAKLEDSAVYLCASSYLRDGKNIQYFGAGTRLSVL.

The chain couples TRBV30 to TRBJ1-2; 7 bases are a match to TRBD1. The CDR3 sequence is 15 residues long. V lost 2 bases to trimming and J lost 5 bases; unmatched junction nucleotides: 11. Looked up from germline, CDR1 is GTSNPN and CDR2 is SVGIG (reference sequence). CDR3 residues: CAWSTDLDRSYGYTF. The CDR3 DNA reads as TGTGCCTGGAGTACCGACTTGGACAGGAGTTATGGCTACACCTTC.

The V call is TRBV19, the J call TRBJ1-1; the D is unclear. The germline V gene encodes CDR1 LNHDA and CDR2 SQIVND (reference sequence). This CDR3 is 14 amino acids long. The V gene lost 6 bases and the J gene lost 2 bases, with 13 bases spanning the gap. The CDR3 nucleotides read TGTGCCAGTAGCCATCGGGAGGAAAACACTGAAGCTTTCTTT. This codes for CASSHREENTEAFF.

The rearrangement joins TRBV5-1 to TRBJ2-3; D ambiguous. Germline assignment: CDR1 SGHRS and CDR2 YFSETQ. The CDR3 loop spans 14 amino acids. Trimming removed 4 bases at V and 2 bases at J, with 11 bases between. CDR3 protein: CASSLRISTDTQYF. Here the CDR3 DNA reads TGCGCCAGCAGCCTCAGGATTTCCACAGATACGCAGTATTTT.

This clone was recorded only once. The rearrangement uses TRBV4-3 and TRBJ2-7; 7 bases line up with TRBD2. J gave up 2 bases and V 1 base, and 11 bases lay outside the gene matches. Germline V gives CDR1 LGHNA, CDR2 YSLEER. The length of the CDR3 is 17 residues. For the CDR3, the DNA is TGCGCCAGCAGCCAAGTCTGGTCTAGCGGACACACCTACGAGCAGTACTTC. Protein product: CASSQVWSSGHTYEQYF.

There are a few counts of this clone. This chain joins TRBV5-1 and TRBJ2-7; 7 positions agree with TRBD1. Germline V gene sequence: CDR1 SGHRS, CDR2 YFSETQ. The J segment lost 0 bases and the V segment lost 1 base, leaving 10 bases of the junction unmatched. This CDR3 spans 17 amino acids. This CDR3 reads CASSLWGTGDNSYEQYF. Here the CDR3 DNA reads TGCGCCAGCAGCTTGTGGGGAACAGGGGACAACTCCTACGAGCAGTACTTC.

The V call is TRBV5-4, the J call TRBJ2-5; the match to TRBD1 covers 8 bases. The germline V gene encodes CDR1 SGHNT and CDR2 YYREEE (reference sequence). J was trimmed by 5 bases and V by 1 base; bases with no gene match: 19. CDR3 size: 19 residues. The CDR3 DNA follows: TGTGCCAGCAGCTTGTCCCCCCGGGGACGGGACAGGAGGAGGGAGACCCAGTACTTC. Protein product: CASSLSPRGRDRRRETQYF. Supplemented by reference TRBV5-4 and TRBJ2-5, the full variable domain reads ETGVTQSPTHLIKTRGQQVTLRCSSQSGHNTVSWYQQALGQGPQFIFQYYREEENGRGNFPPRFSGLQFPNYSSELNVNALELDDSALYLCASSLSPRGRDRRRETQYFGPGTRLLVL.

V is TRBV27 and J is TRBJ2-1; tentative D call: TRBD2 (5 bases). From germline, CDR1 is MNHEY and CDR2 SMNVEV (reference sequence). Trimming cost V 5 bases and J 8 bases, with 25 bases left between them. CDR3 length: 17 amino acids. The CDR3 sequence is CASSPPPQELPGDEQFF. DNA of the CDR3: TGTGCCAGCAGTCCCCCCCCACAAGAGTTACCCGGGGATGAGCAGTTCTTC.

The chain carries TRBV10-1 and TRBJ2-7, with TRBD1 as a possible D gene (6 bases). Germline-derived CDR1 and CDR2 are WNHNN and SYGVQD (reference sequence). Trimming took 1 base from V and 2 from J, leaving 12 bases between them. This CDR3 comprises 15 residues. The CDR3 protein is CASSEFGGPTYEQYF. For the CDR3, the DNA is TGCGCCAGCAGTGAGTTTGGGGGCCCCACCTACGAGCAGTACTTC.

The chain is built from TRBV11-2 and TRBJ1-3; D unclear. Germline V gene data show CDR1 as SGHAT and CDR2 as FQNNGV. The CDR3 is 19 amino acids. V was trimmed by 4 bases and J by 0 bases, leaving 22 bases between them. This CDR3 reads CASSYRGHAGPNSGNTIYF. The CDR3 bases are TGTGCCAGCAGCTACCGGGGTCACGCCGGCCCGAACTCTGGAAACACCATATATTTT. The whole variable domain, filled in from reference TRBV11-2 and TRBJ1-3, reads EAGVAQSPRYKIIEKRQSVAFWCNPISGHATLYWYQQILGQGPKLLIQFQNNGVVDDSQLPKDRFSAERLKGVDSTLKIQPAKLEDSAVYLCASSYRGHAGPNSGNTIYFGEGSWLTVV.

This clone was observed once. The chain couples TRBV21-1 to TRBJ1-5; TRBD1, as called in the table, went unchecked against the DNA. TRBV21-1 corresponds to a pseudogene. CDR3 length: 17 amino acids. The CDR3: CASSNCGQGAPNQPQHF. CDR3 DNA: TGTGCCAGCAGCAATTGTGGGCAGGGGGCCCCCAATCAGCCCCAGCATTTT.

CDR3 region: CASSSEREEQYF. CDR3 DNA sequence: TGTGCCAGCAGTTCAGAGCGGGAAGAGCAGTACTTC. The rearrangement uses TRBV28 and TRBJ2-7, with 7 bases that match TRBD2. The V segment lost 4 bases and the J segment 7 bases; nucleotides outside the gene matches: 4. The germline gives CDR1 MDHEN, CDR2 SYDVKM. The CDR3 sequence is 12 residues long.

J is TRBJ2-6 and V is TRBV6-1; D is uncertain. The CDR3 loop spans 15 amino acids. Germline V gene lookup returns CDR1 MNHNS and CDR2 SASEGT. V lost 6 bases and J 2 bases, leaving 11 bases between the germline ends. CDR3 sequence: CASRPQSTGANVLTF. CDR3 nucleotide sequence: TGTGCCAGCAGACCCCAAAGCACTGGGGCCAACGTCCTGACTTTC.

This rearrangement joins TRBV25-1 to TRBJ2-1, with D possibly matching TRBD2 (7 bases). The CDR3 extends over 15 amino acids. Per germline, CDR1 MGHDK and CDR2 SYGVNS. V gave up 6 bases and J gave up 9 bases, with 21 bases separating them. The CDR3 protein is CASSFRRGGLGEQFF. As DNA, the CDR3 is TGTGCCAGCAGCTTTAGGAGGGGGGGACTGGGTGAGCAGTTCTTC.

The chain is built from TRBV18 and TRBJ1-1; no definite D call. Germline V gene lookup returns CDR1 KGHSH and CDR2 LQKENI. This CDR3 has 15 amino acids. Trimming took 6 bases from V and 7 from J, leaving 21 bases between them. The CDR3 coding sequence is TGTGCCAGCTCCCCGCGACGGGGAGAGGTAAGTGAAGCTTTCTTT. Translation: CASSPRRGEVSEAFF.

The rearrangement links TRBV7-9 to TRBJ1-2, with 7 bases identical to TRBD1. CDR3 length equals 14 residues. The junction had 5 bases not matched to a gene; V was cut back by 2 bases and J by 5 bases. Germline lookup yields CDR1 SEHNR and CDR2 FQNEAQ (reference sequence). The CDR3 DNA follows: TGTGCCAGCAGCTTAAGGGGGCCAGGATATGGCTACACCTTC. Amino acids: CASSLRGPGYGYTF.

The chain couples TRBV14 to TRBJ2-5; 7 nucleotides align to TRBD1. The CDR3 covers 17 residues. Germline values: CDR1 SGHDN, CDR2 FVKESK. V lost 0 bases and J lost 1; bases outside the gene matches: 8. The CDR3: CASSQDPEGQIQETQYF. The DNA of the CDR3 is TGTGCCAGCAGCCAAGATCCCGAGGGACAGATCCAAGAGACCCAGTACTTC.

A few counts support this clone. The chain employs TRBV10-3 and TRBJ1-3; D is ambiguous. CDR3 length: 15 residues. Trimming left V 0 bases short and J 0 bases short, with 6 bases between. The germline CDR1 and CDR2 sequences are ENHRY and SYGVKD. The CDR3 coding sequence is TGTGCCATCAGTGAGTCGACTGTCTCTGGAAACACCATATATTTT. Its translation: CAISESTVSGNTIYF.

The chain is built from TRBV14 and TRBJ2-7, with TRBD2 identical over 11 bases. The J segment lost 9 bases and the V segment lost 1 base, leaving 11 bases of the junction unmatched. CDR3 size: 16 residues. Germline V gene data show CDR1 as SGHDN and CDR2 as FVKESK. In DNA form, the CDR3 reads TGTGCCAGCAGCCAAGTAAGACTAGCGGGACCCGCGGGGCAGTACTTC. Translated: CASSQVRLAGPAGQYF.

This chain uses TRBV6-5 with TRBJ2-7; a possible D gene is TRBD1 (6 bases). Trimming cost V 4 bases and J 0 bases, with 13 bases left between them. Germline CDR1 reads MNHEY; CDR2 reads SVGAGI. The CDR3 consists of 15 residues. The CDR3 region is CASSFGQHNSYEQYF. The CDR3 coding sequence is TGTGCCAGCAGTTTCGGACAGCACAACTCCTACGAGCAGTACTTC.

Here the CDR3 DNA reads TGTGCCAGCAGCGTCGGGGAGGGTGGCACTGAAGCTTTCTTT. This gives the protein CASSVGEGGTEAFF. The J gene is TRBJ1-1, the V gene TRBV9; D is ambiguous. Germline V gene data show CDR1 as SGDLS and CDR2 as YYNGEE. The CDR3 is 14 amino acids. V lost 2 bases and J lost 4, with 12 bases in between. Supplemented by reference TRBV9 and TRBJ1-1, the full variable domain reads DSGVTQTPKHLITATGQRVTLRCSPRSGDLSVYWYQQSLDQGLQFLIQYYNGEERAKGNILERFSAQQFPDLHSELNLSSLELGDSALYFCASSVGEGGTEAFFGQGTRLTVV.